This entry lists 24 T cell receptor beta chains sequenced from one sample in a study of T cells in Graves' hyperthyroidism and ophthalmopathy. RNA transcripts yielded amplified TCR beta CDR3 regions. Initially, a first-round RT-PCR of the TCR CDR3 employed the HTBI primer set. From the multiplex PCR reads, TCRdb called clonotypes with MiXCR, one entry per CDR3 protein. The sample gives about 640,000 distinct CDR3 sequences, less than 25% of which show up once; around a third is in the top ten. Source material: blood. The receptors were sampled from a man aged 25 to 45 with Graves' ophthalmopathy.

Only a few counts were recorded for this clonotype. V gene TRBV28 combines with J gene TRBJ1-6, with TRBD1 matching 9 bases. This CDR3 comprises 16 residues. Germline lookup yields CDR1 MDHEN and CDR2 SYDVKM. V shed 7 bases and J 0 bases; nucleotides not matched to a gene: 4. The CDR3 DNA sequence: TGTGCCAGCAACAGGGGGCCGAGCTCCTATAATTCACCCCTCCACTTT. Translated: CASNRGPSSYNSPLHF.

This chain connects TRBV29-1 to TRBJ2-7, with D perhaps TRBD1 (6 bases). Trimming cost V 2 bases and J 5 bases, with 7 bases left between them. Germline values: CDR1 SQVTM, CDR2 ANQGSEA. This CDR3 region has 11 residues. CDR3 coding DNA: TGCAGCGTTGAAACAGGGCACGAGCAGTACTTC. This translates into CSVETGHEQYF.

This clonotype was detected a few times. The chain is built from TRBV27 and TRBJ2-1; no definite D call. Germline assignment: CDR1 MNHEY and CDR2 SMNVEV (reference sequence). CDR3 size: 17 residues. Trimming left V 5 bases short and J 5 bases short, with 22 bases between. CDR3 protein: CASSQFIAVGIDNEQFF. As DNA, the CDR3 is TGTGCCAGCAGTCAGTTTATTGCGGTAGGTATCGACAATGAGCAGTTCTTC.

In its sample, this clonotype was seen a few times. The chain carries TRBV27 and TRBJ2-1, with 8 nucleotides matching TRBD1. The CDR3 length is 12 residues. V dropped 2 bases and J dropped 9; count of bases not matched to a gene: 0. CDR1 is MNHEY, CDR2 SMNVEV, per germline (reference sequence). CDR3 protein: CASSLQGAEQFF. The DNA for the CDR3 is TGTGCCAGCAGTTTACAGGGGGCTGAGCAGTTCTTC.

This clonotype was observed many times. The chain recombines TRBV7-2 with TRBJ1-1, with D possibly TRBD1 on 6 matching bases. V dropped 2 bases and J dropped 1 base, with 11 bases sitting between them. This CDR3 is built from 15 residues. CDR1 and CDR2 (germline): SGHTA, FQGNSA. CDR3 nucleotide sequence: TGTGCCAGCAGCTTAATCCAGGGGCGGAACACTGAAGCTTTCTTT. As protein: CASSLIQGRNTEAFF.

This clonotype was counted many times. The chain carries TRBV28 and TRBJ2-3, with a weak D call TRBD2 (6 bases). The V gene's germline CDR1 is MDHEN and CDR2 SYDVKM. The CDR3 extends over 15 amino acids. Trimming left V 5 bases short and J 2 bases short, with 14 bases between. The CDR3 loop is CASSQERVHTDTQYF. CDR3 nucleotides: TGTGCCAGCAGTCAAGAGCGGGTCCACACAGATACGCAGTATTTT.

The table lists this clonotype with a few counts. This chain connects TRBV20-1 to TRBJ1-1; D remains ambiguous. Germline V lookup: CDR1 DFQATT, CDR2 SNEGSKA (reference sequence). The CDR3 spans 12 residues. Trimming stripped 4 bases from V and 1 base from J, with 7 bases between. CDR3 region: CSAMVANTEAFF. The CDR3 region has the DNA TGCAGTGCTATGGTAGCGAACACTGAAGCTTTCTTT.

This clonotype was recorded a few times. V is TRBV9 and J is TRBJ2-1; 10 nucleotides align to TRBD2. Per germline, CDR1 SGDLS and CDR2 YYNGEE. Trimming at V came to 2 bases and at J to 7 bases, leaving 6 bases not matched to a gene. The CDR3 loop spans 15 amino acids. The CDR3 loop is CASSVSGRAENEQFF. The CDR3 DNA sequence: TGTGCCAGCAGCGTCAGCGGGAGGGCCGAGAATGAGCAGTTCTTC.

This clonotype has more than one count but fewer than ten. This chain joins TRBV3-1 and TRBJ2-1; D uncertain. Germline V gene lookup returns CDR1 LGHDT and CDR2 YNNKEL (reference sequence). This CDR3 comprises 11 residues. With 5 bases removed from V and 8 bases from J, the gap between germline ends came to 7 bases. This CDR3 is CASSRYDEQFF. For the CDR3, the DNA is TGTGCCAGCAGCAGGTACGATGAGCAGTTCTTC.

V usage is TRBV27 and J usage is TRBJ2-2; TRBD2 aligns across 10 bases. There are 16 residues in the CDR3. Losses at the gene ends were 0 bases for V and 7 bases for J; bases not matched to a gene: 5. CDR1 and CDR2 (germline): MNHEY, SMNVEV (reference sequence). CDR3 DNA sequence: TGTGCCAGCAGTTTATCAGCGGGAGGGTCTATCGGGGAGCTGTTTTTT. This encodes CASSLSAGGSIGELFF.

This clonotype occurred many times. This sequence joins TRBV7-2 and TRBJ1-5; TRBD1 aligns across 7 bases. V gave up 3 bases and J gave up 5 bases; unmatched junction bases: 4. Germline assignment: CDR1 SGHTA and CDR2 FQGNSA. The CDR3 totals 14 residues. The CDR3 DNA is TGTGCCAGCAGCTTCCAGGGGGGTGATCAGCCCCAGCATTTT. It translates to CASSFQGGDQPQHF.

V is TRBV5-1 and J is TRBJ2-7, with D tentatively TRBD2 (6 bases). The ends were cut back, 4 bases at V and 6 bases at J, with 14 bases in the middle. The CDR3 has 13 residues. CDR1 and CDR2 (germline): SGHRS, YFSETQ. Here the CDR3 DNA reads TGCGCCAGCAGCGCGACTAGGGTACGCGAGCAGTACTTC. Translated, it gives CASSATRVREQYF.

The V gene is TRBV18, the J gene TRBJ2-7; possibly TRBD1 for D (6 bases). V shed 5 bases and J shed 4 bases, with 15 bases lying between them. The CDR3 is made up of 14 amino acids. Germline V CDR1 and CDR2: KGHSH, LQKENI. The DNA for the CDR3 is TGTGCCAGCTCATCCGGACAGAAGAAATACGAGCAGTACTTC. Its translation: CASSSGQKKYEQYF.

The rearrangement joins TRBV28 to TRBJ2-5; D possibly corresponds to TRBD1 (6 bases). CDR1 and CDR2 from the germline V gene are MDHEN and SYDVKM. The V and J ends lost 3 bases and 3 bases respectively, with 8 bases between them. CDR3 length equals 13 residues. CDR3 coding DNA: TGTGCCAGCAGTTTCCGGGACAAAGAGACCCAGTACTTC. Encoded protein: CASSFRDKETQYF.

This rearrangement joins TRBV19 to TRBJ2-7; D ambiguous. The CDR3 consists of 16 residues. Trimming took off 0 bases at V and 2 bases at J, with 14 bases between the two ends. Germline-derived CDR1 and CDR2 are LNHDA and SQIVND (reference sequence). The CDR3: CASSIDLRAATYEQYF. The CDR3 bases are TGTGCCAGTAGTATAGATCTAAGGGCAGCCACCTACGAGCAGTACTTC. The whole variable domain, filled in from reference TRBV19 and TRBJ2-7, reads DGGITQSPKYLFRKEGQNVTLSCEQNLNHDAMYWYRQDPGQGLRLIYYSQIVNDFQKGDIAEGYSVSREKKESFPLTVTSAQKNPTAFYLCASSIDLRAATYEQYFGPGTRLTVT.

This rearrangement joins TRBV20-1 to TRBJ1-1; D is unclear. CDR1 DFQATT and CDR2 SNEGSKA come from the germline V gene (reference sequence). V lost 0 bases, J lost 2 bases, and 10 bases lay in between. This CDR3 is 14 amino acids long. This CDR3 reads CSARDLTRNTEAFF. CDR3 bases: TGCAGTGCTAGAGATTTGACACGAAACACTGAAGCTTTCTTT.

The rearrangement links TRBV6-2 or TRBV6-3 to TRBJ2-1, with D possibly being TRBD1 (5 bases). Germline CDR1 and CDR2: MNHEY and SVGEGT. Trimming removed 6 bases at V and 3 bases at J, with 24 bases between. The CDR3 extends over 18 amino acids. CDR3 sequence reads: CASRGWGVQDNNYNEQFF. CDR3 coding DNA: TGTGCCAGCAGGGGGTGGGGCGTACAGGATAACAACTACAATGAGCAGTTCTTC.

This clonotype was detected only a few times. The chain uses TRBV27 and TRBJ1-5, with D possibly TRBD1 on 6 matching bases. The germline V gene has CDR1 MNHEY and CDR2 SMNVEV (reference sequence). The V end lost 6 bases, the J end lost 7 bases, and 19 bases lay between the germline ends. CDR3 length: 15 residues. CDR3 sequence reads: CASSLGATGNQPQHF. The CDR3 nucleotides are TGTGCCAGCAGCCTAGGGGCCACAGGGAACCAGCCCCAGCATTTT.

This clonotype was detected ten times or more. The V and J genes are TRBV7-8 and TRBJ2-5; D remains unclear. The V and J ends lost 4 bases and 0 bases respectively, with 3 bases between them. The CDR3 consists of 12 residues. The V gene's germline CDR1 is SGHVS and CDR2 FQNEAQ. The CDR3 is CASSWDQETQYF. DNA of the CDR3: TGTGCCAGCAGCTGGGACCAAGAGACCCAGTACTTC.

The rearrangement joins TRBV7-8 to TRBJ1-5; D perhaps matches TRBD1 (6 bases). Trimming took 1 base from V and 0 from J, leaving 10 bases between them. CDR3 length: 16 amino acids. Germline lookup yields CDR1 SGHVS and CDR2 FQNEAQ. The CDR3 loop reads CASSLEGGPSNQPQHF. In DNA form, the CDR3 reads TGTGCCAGCAGCTTAGAGGGGGGACCTAGCAATCAGCCCCAGCATTTT.

This clonotype was counted between two and nine times. CDR3: CSARDSSGQGFHEQYF. As DNA, the CDR3 is TGCAGTGCTAGAGATTCGTCCGGACAGGGGTTCCACGAGCAGTACTTC. The gene calls are TRBV20-1 and TRBJ2-7; 9 bases fit TRBD1. With V trimmed by 0 bases and J by 5 bases, 11 bases remained unmatched. CDR3 length equals 16 residues. CDR1 and CDR2 from the germline V gene are DFQATT and SNEGSKA (reference sequence).

The CDR3: CASRGAGDSSYNEQFF. The CDR3 DNA is TGTGCCAGCAGAGGGGCGGGGGATAGCTCCTACAATGAGCAGTTCTTC. This chain joins TRBV27 and TRBJ2-1; 7 bases line up with TRBD2. Unmatched junction bases numbered 8, after V lost 6 bases and J lost 0 bases. CDR1 is MNHEY, CDR2 SMNVEV, per germline (reference sequence). CDR3 length: 16 amino acids.

This clonotype was counted between two and nine times. V is TRBV2 and J is TRBJ2-7; D possibly corresponds to TRBD2 (5 bases). The germline V gene has CDR1 SNHLY and CDR2 FYNNEI. V was trimmed by 4 bases and J by 2 bases, leaving 12 bases between them. The CDR3 covers 14 residues. The CDR3 here is CASSVRRRTYEQYF. CDR3 coding DNA: TGTGCCAGCAGTGTTAGGCGGAGGACCTACGAGCAGTACTTC. Filled out from reference TRBV2 and TRBJ2-7, the complete variable domain reads EPEVTQTPSHQVTQMGQEVILRCVPISNHLYFYWYRQILGQKVEFLVSFYNNEISEKSEIFDDQFSVERPDGSNFTLKIRSTKLEDSAMYFCASSVRRRTYEQYFGPGTRLTVT.

Only a few counts were recorded for this clonotype. This chain uses TRBV9 with TRBJ1-6; tentative D call: TRBD1 (5 bases). V was trimmed by 4 bases and J by 8 bases, leaving 10 bases between them. The CDR3 has 13 amino acids. Germline CDR1 SGDLS, CDR2 YYNGEE. The CDR3 coding sequence is TGTGCCAGCAGCAGGGGCACCGATTCACCCCTCCACTTT. As protein: CASSRGTDSPLHF.